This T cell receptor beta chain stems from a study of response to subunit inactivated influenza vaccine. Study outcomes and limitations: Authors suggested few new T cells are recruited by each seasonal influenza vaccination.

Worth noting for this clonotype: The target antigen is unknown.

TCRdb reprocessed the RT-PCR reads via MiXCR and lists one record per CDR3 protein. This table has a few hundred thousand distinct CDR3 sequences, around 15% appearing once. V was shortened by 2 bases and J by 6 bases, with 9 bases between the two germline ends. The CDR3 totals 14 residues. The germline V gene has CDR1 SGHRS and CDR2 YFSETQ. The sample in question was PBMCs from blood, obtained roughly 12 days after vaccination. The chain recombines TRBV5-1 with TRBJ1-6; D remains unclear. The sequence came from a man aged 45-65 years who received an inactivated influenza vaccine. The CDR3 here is CASSFGETNSPLHF. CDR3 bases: TGCGCCAGCAGCTTTGGCGAAACTAATTCACCCCTCCACTTT.